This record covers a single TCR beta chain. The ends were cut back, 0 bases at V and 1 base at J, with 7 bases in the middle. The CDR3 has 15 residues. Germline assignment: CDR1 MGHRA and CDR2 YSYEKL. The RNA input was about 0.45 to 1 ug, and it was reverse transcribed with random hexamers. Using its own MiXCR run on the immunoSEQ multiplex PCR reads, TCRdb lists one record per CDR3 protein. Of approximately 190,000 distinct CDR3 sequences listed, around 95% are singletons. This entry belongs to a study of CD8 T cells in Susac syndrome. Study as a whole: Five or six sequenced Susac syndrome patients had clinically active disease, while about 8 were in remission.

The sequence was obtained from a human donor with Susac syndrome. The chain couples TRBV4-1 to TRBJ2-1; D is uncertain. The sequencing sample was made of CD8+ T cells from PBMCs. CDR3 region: CASSQDLDSYNEQFF. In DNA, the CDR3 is TGCGCCAGCAGCCAAGACCTGGATTCCTACAATGAGCAGTTCTTC.